The 22 T cell receptor beta chains reported below all come from one sample, sequenced in a study of cytomegalovirus exposure and HLA in healthy donors (dated by TCRdb to between 2016 and 2019). Library method: the immunoSEQ multiplex PCR assay. For the multiplex PCR, a mixture combining 60 forward primers for TCR Vbeta segments and 13 reverse primers for TCR Jbeta segments was used. The immuneACCESS repertoire file appears here via TCRdb, limited to in-frame rearrangements. These files lack a portion of the clones; in checked studies, under half of the deficit traces to unresolved V genes, and the cause of the others is not known. The sample records 200,000 or so clones, about 80% of which are singletons. In total, the top ten clones hold approximately 2.9% of the sample. Sample: PBMCs. These TCRs come from a woman between 50 and 59 years old in good health and CMV-seropositive.

The chain combines TRBV6-5 with TRBJ2-2; D is perhaps TRBD1 (6 bases). Germline-derived CDR1 and CDR2 are MNHEY and SVGAGI. This CDR3 has 14 residues. V lost 6 bases and J lost 7, with 15 bases in between. DNA of the CDR3: TGTGCCAGCAGAAATTCCAGGGGCGTCGGGGAGCTGTTTTTT. Residues: CASRNSRGVGELFF.

This chain connects TRBV5-5 to TRBJ1-5, with D possibly being TRBD1 (5 bases). V was pared by 0 bases and J by 6 bases, with 13 bases between. The CDR3 sequence is 15 residues long. Per germline, CDR1 SGHKS and CDR2 YYEKEE (reference sequence). The CDR3 protein is CASSLGSGGGQPQHF. CDR3 DNA: TGTGCCAGCAGCTTGGGGTCGGGGGGTGGTCAGCCCCAGCATTTT.

The chain recombines TRBV5-5 with TRBJ1-5; D may be TRBD1 (5 bases). Looked up from germline, CDR1 is SGHKS and CDR2 is YYEKEE (reference sequence). The ends were cut back, 0 bases at V and 9 bases at J, with 7 bases in the middle. CDR3 length equals 12 residues. The CDR3: CASSLEGAPQHF. DNA of the CDR3: TGTGCCAGCAGCTTGGAAGGGGCGCCCCAGCATTTT.

This clone was seen only once. V usage is TRBV6-5 and J usage is TRBJ2-7, with D possibly TRBD1 on 5 matching bases. Looked up from germline, CDR1 is MNHEY and CDR2 is SVGAGI. The V and J ends lost 6 bases and 0 bases respectively, with 9 bases between them. This CDR3 has 13 residues. CDR3 sequence reads: CASSHGASYEQYF. The DNA of the CDR3 is TGTGCCAGCAGCCATGGGGCCTCCTACGAGCAGTACTTC.

The gene calls are TRBV29-1 and TRBJ2-7; maybe TRBD2 (5 bases). Germline CDR1 SQVTM, CDR2 ANQGSEA. V was cut by 4 bases and J by 0 bases, with 10 bases left in between. The CDR3 spans 13 residues. CDR3 in amino acids: CSVAIGSSYEQYF. CDR3 DNA sequence: TGCAGCGTTGCCATAGGGAGCTCCTACGAGCAGTACTTC.

This rearrangement joins TRBV30 to TRBJ1-1, with no clear D. The germline gives CDR1 GTSNPN, CDR2 SVGIG (reference sequence). This CDR3 spans 13 amino acids. Trimming took 3 bases from V and 3 from J, leaving 11 bases between them. The CDR3 DNA follows: TGTGCCTGGAGGGGTACCCGGGACACTGAAGCTTTCTTT. As protein: CAWRGTRDTEAFF.

The chain combines TRBV10-3 with TRBJ2-2; TRBD2 matches at 10 bases. The V and J ends lost 6 bases and 0 bases, in that order; junction bases with no gene match: 7. Germline loops: CDR1 ENHRY, CDR2 SYGVKD. This CDR3 has 17 residues. Here the CDR3 DNA reads TGTGCCATCAGCCTCCTAGCGGGGGTTGCGAACACCGGGGAGCTGTTTTTT. Its translation: CAISLLAGVANTGELFF.

CDR3: CASSKLAGVDQETQYF. The CDR3 DNA follows: TGTGCCAGCAGTAAATTAGCGGGGGTAGACCAAGAGACCCAGTACTTC. This rearrangement joins TRBV27 to TRBJ2-5; 9 bases line up with TRBD2. V lost 5 bases and J lost 0; bases outside the gene matches: 7. The germline V gene has CDR1 MNHEY and CDR2 SMNVEV (reference sequence). The CDR3 contains 16 residues.

V and J are TRBV7-2 and TRBJ2-7, with 10 nucleotides matching TRBD1. There are 15 residues in the CDR3. The junction had 8 bases not matched to a gene; V was cut back by 2 bases and J by 7 bases. The germline V gene has CDR1 SGHTA and CDR2 FQGNSA. The CDR3 nucleotides read TGTGCCAGCAGCTTATACCTGACAGGGGGCTATGAGCAGTACTTC. Its protein is CASSLYLTGGYEQYF.

The rearrangement links TRBV7-6 to TRBJ2-2, with a tentative D call TRBD1 (6 bases). Trimming cost V 5 bases and J 7 bases, with 17 bases left between them. CDR1 SGHVS and CDR2 FNYEAQ come from the germline V gene. The CDR3 is 15 residues long. The CDR3 nucleotides read TGTGCCAGCAGCCCGGTACCAGGGGTTGGCGGGGAGCTGTTTTTT. Amino acids: CASSPVPGVGGELFF.

The chain links TRBV6-5 to TRBJ1-1; D remains unclear. The V and J ends lost 6 bases and 2 bases respectively, with 10 bases between them. In germline, CDR1 is MNHEY, CDR2 SVGAGI. The CDR3 runs to 13 residues. The CDR3 here is CASSLGSNTEAFF. Here the CDR3 DNA reads TGTGCCAGCAGCCTAGGATCCAACACTGAAGCTTTCTTT.

The chain uses TRBV5-6 and TRBJ2-3; 9 bases map to TRBD1. Germline V gene data show CDR1 as SGHDT and CDR2 as YYEEEE. This CDR3 is built from 16 residues. The junction had 7 bases not matched to a gene; V was cut back by 0 bases and J by 5 bases. The CDR3 reads CASSLELGQGIDTQYF. The CDR3, as DNA: TGTGCCAGCAGCTTGGAACTTGGACAGGGGATAGATACGCAGTATTTT.

This rearrangement joins TRBV18 to TRBJ2-1; 9 nucleotides agree with TRBD2. CDR3 length equals 16 residues. V lost 3 bases to trimming and J lost 13 bases; unmatched junction nucleotides: 16. Germline V gene lookup returns CDR1 KGHSH and CDR2 LQKENI. The CDR3 DNA reads as TGTGCCAGCTCACCTTTAGGCGGGGGGGCCTTGGTTAGCCAGTTCTTC. Amino acid sequence: CASSPLGGGALVSQFF.

The V call is TRBV18, the J call TRBJ1-5; the D gene is possibly TRBD1 (6 bases). The germline V gene encodes CDR1 KGHSH and CDR2 LQKENI. This CDR3 has 14 residues. V lost 4 bases to trimming and J lost 1 base, with 8 bases between them. The CDR3 DNA sequence: TGTGCCAGCTCACAACAGGGAAGCAATCAGCCCCAGCATTTT. It is translated as CASSQQGSNQPQHF.

V usage is TRBV2 and J usage is TRBJ2-2, with 10 bases fitting TRBD1. Germline V gives CDR1 SNHLY, CDR2 FYNNEI. CDR3 length equals 14 residues. V was pared by 8 bases and J by 13 bases, with 13 bases of the junction left unmatched. CDR3 loop: CASALGQGLVGLFF. CDR3 in DNA: TGTGCCAGCGCTCTGGGACAGGGGTTGGTGGGGCTGTTTTTT.

The V and J genes are TRBV11-2 and TRBJ1-2; 7 bases line up with TRBD1. The CDR3 is 14 residues long. J gave up 5 bases and V 1 base, and 4 bases lay outside the gene matches. The germline CDR1 and CDR2 sequences are SGHAT and FQNNGV. The CDR3 reads CASSLGDSWYGYTF. In DNA form, the CDR3 reads TGTGCCAGCAGCTTAGGGGACAGTTGGTATGGCTACACCTTC.

This chain connects TRBV9 to TRBJ1-5, with D unresolved. With 2 bases removed from V and 4 bases from J, the gap between germline ends came to 10 bases. CDR3 length equals 14 residues. Germline CDR1 is SGDLS and CDR2 is YYNGEE. The chain's CDR3 is CASSVAAGNQPQHF. The CDR3 DNA is TGTGCCAGCAGCGTCGCCGCGGGGAATCAGCCCCAGCATTTT.

This clone was detected only a few times. The chain is built from TRBV19 and TRBJ1-2; a possible D gene is TRBD1 (6 bases). V was trimmed by 8 bases and J by 5 bases, leaving 15 bases between them. Per the germline V gene, CDR1 is LNHDA and CDR2 is SQIVND (reference sequence). CDR3 length: 13 amino acids. CDR3: CASRNQQGYGYTF. CDR3 DNA sequence: TGTGCCAGTCGTAATCAACAGGGATATGGCTACACCTTC.

The rearrangement links TRBV27 to TRBJ2-5, with D possibly TRBD1 on 5 matching bases. V was clipped by 3 bases and J by 2 bases, with 7 bases between them. Germline V gene sequence: CDR1 MNHEY, CDR2 SMNVEV (reference sequence). This CDR3 region has 13 residues. CDR3 in DNA: TGTGCCAGCAGTTTGGGGCTTCAAGAGACCCAGTACTTC. Translation gives CASSLGLQETQYF.

The chain employs TRBV7-9 and TRBJ2-7, with TRBD1 matching 7 bases. The CDR3 runs 14 residues. Unmatched junction bases numbered 5, after V lost 4 bases and J lost 2 bases. Germline V CDR1 and CDR2: SEHNR, FQNEAQ (reference sequence). In DNA, the CDR3 is TGTGCCAGCAGCTGGGGGACAGTCACCTACGAGCAGTACTTC. This codes for CASSWGTVTYEQYF.

The rearrangement uses TRBV5-1 and TRBJ1-5, with 7 bases matching TRBD1. The CDR3 sequence is 15 residues long. Per germline, CDR1 SGHRS and CDR2 YFSETQ. The trim removed 2 bases at V and 6 bases at J, leaving 8 bases unmatched. The CDR3 coding sequence is TGCGCCAGCAGCTTAAATACAGGGGATAGTCAGCCCCAGCATTTT. This translates into CASSLNTGDSQPQHF.

The CDR3 bases are TGTGCCAGTAGTCCCACAGGGGGCGCGTACGAGCAGTACTTC. The encoded protein is CASSPTGGAYEQYF. V and J are TRBV19 and TRBJ2-7, with TRBD1 matching over 9 bases. CDR1 is LNHDA and CDR2 is SQIVND in the germline V gene (reference sequence). The ends lost 5 bases at V and 4 bases at J; junction bases unmatched: 6. The CDR3 contains 14 residues.